The 20 T cell receptor beta chains below all came from one sample that was sequenced in a study of cytomegalovirus exposure and HLA in healthy donors. Researchers ran the PCR with 60 Vbeta and 13 Jbeta primers. Assay used: immunoSEQ multiplex PCR; TCRdb lists only in-frame clones, some missing. The table lists 98,000 or so clones, 10% of them singletons. Material: PBMCs. These TCRs come from a man aged 40-50 years in good health and CMV-seropositive.

The chain employs TRBV5-1 and TRBJ2-7, with TRBD1 as a possible D gene (5 bases). CDR1 and CDR2 from the germline V gene are SGHRS and YFSETQ. Deletions cut 6 bases from V and 2 bases from J, with 12 bases between. The CDR3 extends over 13 amino acids. CDR3: CASIGQGTYEQYF. In DNA, the CDR3 is TGCGCCAGCATTGGGCAGGGTACCTACGAGCAGTACTTC.

In its sample, this clone was seen a few times. V is TRBV19 and J is TRBJ2-1; 8 bases agree with TRBD1. This CDR3 is built from 16 residues. Trimming cost V 5 bases and J 2 bases; bases outside gene matches: 8. CDR1 and CDR2 (germline): LNHDA, SQIVND (reference sequence). CDR3 protein: CASSGWGQVAYNEQFF. CDR3 in DNA: TGTGCCAGTAGTGGCTGGGGACAGGTGGCCTACAATGAGCAGTTCTTC.

This clone came up a few times. The chain carries TRBV6-1 and TRBJ1-1; D may be TRBD1 (6 bases). There are 12 residues in the CDR3. Germline loops: CDR1 MNHNS, CDR2 SASEGT. V lost 6 bases and J 2 bases, leaving 7 bases between the germline ends. CDR3 in amino acids: CASSRGNTEAFF. The DNA of the CDR3 is TGTGCCAGCAGCAGGGGTAACACTGAAGCTTTCTTT.

CDR3 sequence (DNA): TGTGCCATCAGCTCCGGGACAGGGAACTACGAGCAGTACTTC. It specifies CAISSGTGNYEQYF. This chain uses TRBV10-3 with TRBJ2-7; 9 nucleotides agree with TRBD1. V shed 6 bases and J 3 bases; nucleotides not matched to a gene: 6. Germline CDR1 reads ENHRY; CDR2 reads SYGVKD. The CDR3 runs to 14 residues.

By its share, this clone is medium-sized (0.01 to 0.1%). V is TRBV7-3 and J is TRBJ2-1, with TRBD2 as a possible D gene (6 bases). This CDR3 region has 14 residues. V was clipped by 2 bases and J by 6 bases, with 11 bases between them. Germline CDR1 reads SGHTA; CDR2 reads FQGTGA. The CDR3 DNA reads TGTGCCAGCAGCTTAGGGTCCGGGAGCAATGAGCAGTTCTTC. This codes for CASSLGSGSNEQFF.

This rearrangement joins TRBV7-2 to TRBJ1-5; 8 bases fit TRBD1. The CDR3 is 15 residues long. With V trimmed by 4 bases and J by 9 bases, 11 bases remained unmatched. The germline V gene encodes CDR1 SGHTA and CDR2 FQGNSA. The CDR3 DNA reads TGTGCCAGCAGCTCTAGGGTGACAGGGGAACTGCCCCAGCATTTT. It is translated as CASSSRVTGELPQHF.

The rearrangement uses TRBV5-1 and TRBJ2-3; D may be TRBD2 (5 bases). Germline CDR1 SGHRS, CDR2 YFSETQ. The CDR3 extends over 14 amino acids. With 6 bases removed from V and 5 bases from J, the gap between germline ends came to 16 bases. CDR3 amino acids: CASMVGSGGDTQYF. CDR3 in DNA: TGCGCCAGCATGGTGGGAAGCGGAGGAGATACGCAGTATTTT. The full variable domain, with the rest looked up from reference TRBV5-1 and TRBJ2-3, is KAGVTQTPRYLIKTRGQQVTLSCSPISGHRSVSWYQQTPGQGLQFLFEYFSETQRNKGNFPGRFSGRQFSNSRSEMNVSTLELGDSALYLCASMVGSGGDTQYFGPGTRLTVL.

The gene calls are TRBV13 and TRBJ1-2; 8 positions agree with TRBD1. Trimming removed 0 bases from V and 7 bases from J; junction bases left unmatched: 4. CDR1 is PRHDT and CDR2 is FYEKMQ in the germline V gene (reference sequence). This CDR3 spans 14 amino acids. CDR3 bases: TGTGCCAGCAGCTTAGGATCTCAGGGGGCTGGCTACACCTTC. It translates to CASSLGSQGAGYTF.

The table lists this clone with a few counts. The gene calls are TRBV7-9 and TRBJ2-7, with TRBD1 matching 7 bases. J was trimmed by 5 bases and V by 1 base; bases with no gene match: 8. The germline CDR1 and CDR2 sequences are SEHNR and FQNEAQ (reference sequence). The CDR3 is 15 residues long. In nucleotides, the CDR3 is TGTGCCAGCAGCTTAGGAGACAGGGTTTCGGACGAGCAGTACTTC. This codes for CASSLGDRVSDEQYF.

The chain carries TRBV9 and TRBJ1-5; no clear D gene. This CDR3 comprises 15 residues. V lost 6 bases, J lost 0 bases, and 13 bases lay in between. In germline, CDR1 is SGDLS, CDR2 YYNGEE. The CDR3 nucleotides read TGTGCCAGCACCAGGACGGGAAATAGCAATCAGCCCCAGCATTTT. It yields the protein CASTRTGNSNQPQHF.

This clone has just a few counts. CDR3 protein: CASSLPRQGASYEQYF. The CDR3, as DNA: TGTGCCAGCAGCTTACCTCGACAGGGGGCTTCCTACGAGCAGTACTTC. The chain is built from TRBV5-6 and TRBJ2-7; 10 bases fit TRBD1. The CDR3 runs 16 residues. Germline loops: CDR1 SGHDT, CDR2 YYEEEE. Germline trimming cut 2 bases from V and 1 base from J; bases unmatched to any gene: 6.

This clone was detected a few times. The chain recombines TRBV25-1 with TRBJ1-2, with D unresolved. CDR1 MGHDK and CDR2 SYGVNS come from the germline V gene. The CDR3 consists of 16 residues. V lost 3 bases, J lost 2 bases, and 16 bases lay in between. CDR3 amino acids: CASSDSGGGLNYGYTF. CDR3 sequence (DNA): TGTGCCAGCAGTGACTCTGGTGGCGGGTTGAACTATGGCTACACCTTC.

The chain combines TRBV12-5 with TRBJ1-1, with a possible D match to TRBD1 (5 bases). The CDR3 loop spans 15 amino acids. Germline CDR1 reads LGHNT; CDR2 reads FRNRAP. Trimming shortened V by 1 base and J by 6 bases, and 15 bases separated the two germline ends. This CDR3 reads CASGLDKGLSAEAFF. Here the CDR3 DNA reads TGTGCTAGTGGTTTGGATAAGGGGTTATCCGCTGAAGCTTTCTTT.

This clone was seen only a few times. The genes are TRBV9 and TRBJ2-7; 9 bases fit TRBD2. Unmatched junction bases numbered 5, after V lost 2 bases and J lost 5 bases. CDR1 and CDR2 from the germline V gene are SGDLS and YYNGEE. The CDR3 contains 14 residues. The CDR3 sequence: CASSVTSGWDEQYF. The CDR3 DNA sequence: TGTGCCAGCAGCGTGACTAGCGGTTGGGACGAGCAGTACTTC.

The CDR3 DNA follows: TGTGCCAGCCGGAGGGATTCCTACGAGCAGTACTTC. Translating gives CASRRDSYEQYF. This chain joins TRBV6-1 and TRBJ2-7; TRBD2 might be the D (6 bases). V was cut by 8 bases and J by 1 base, with 9 bases left in between. This CDR3 has 12 residues. Per the germline V gene, CDR1 is MNHNS and CDR2 is SASEGT.

Only a few counts were recorded for this clone. The rearrangement links TRBV14 to TRBJ1-1, with TRBD1 identical over 7 bases. V gave up 4 bases and J gave up 3 bases; unmatched junction bases: 2. Looked up from germline, CDR1 is SGHDN and CDR2 is FVKESK. The CDR3 consists of 13 residues. The DNA for the CDR3 is TGTGCCAGCAGCCCGACAGGGCACACTGAAGCTTTCTTT. This translates into CASSPTGHTEAFF.

The chain joins TRBV2 to TRBJ2-3, with TRBD1 as a possible D gene (6 bases). The CDR3 consists of 15 residues. Trimming took 10 bases from V and 0 from J, leaving 17 bases between them. Germline assignment: CDR1 SNHLY and CDR2 FYNNEI. CDR3 coding DNA: TGTGCCACCGAACAGGGCACCACTAGCACAGATACGCAGTATTTT. This sequence encodes CATEQGTTSTDTQYF.

In its sample, this clone was seen many times. The chain carries TRBV6-1 and TRBJ2-1, with 9 bases aligning to TRBD2. The germline gives CDR1 MNHNS, CDR2 SASEGT. The J segment lost 6 bases and the V segment lost 5 bases, leaving 5 bases of the junction unmatched. This CDR3 comprises 14 residues. Here the CDR3 DNA reads TGTGCCAGCAGTTTGGGACTAGCTGCCAATGAGCAGTTCTTC. This sequence encodes CASSLGLAANEQFF.

The V call is TRBV30, the J call TRBJ2-3; 7 bases match TRBD2. This CDR3 spans 14 amino acids. V lost 3 bases to trimming and J lost 3 bases; unmatched junction nucleotides: 6. Germline CDR1 is GTSNPN and CDR2 is SVGIG (reference sequence). The DNA for the CDR3 is TGTGCCTGGAGCAGGCTAGCGGTAACAGATACGCAGTATTTT. Translating gives CAWSRLAVTDTQYF.

The chain uses TRBV4-1 and TRBJ2-1; the D gene is possibly TRBD1 (7 bases). The CDR3 length is 13 residues. Germline V gives CDR1 MGHRA, CDR2 YSYEKL. Trimming left V 3 bases short and J 6 bases short, with 9 bases between. The CDR3 DNA is TGCGCCAGCAGCCACCAGGGGGGCAATGAGCAGTTCTTC. As protein: CASSHQGGNEQFF.